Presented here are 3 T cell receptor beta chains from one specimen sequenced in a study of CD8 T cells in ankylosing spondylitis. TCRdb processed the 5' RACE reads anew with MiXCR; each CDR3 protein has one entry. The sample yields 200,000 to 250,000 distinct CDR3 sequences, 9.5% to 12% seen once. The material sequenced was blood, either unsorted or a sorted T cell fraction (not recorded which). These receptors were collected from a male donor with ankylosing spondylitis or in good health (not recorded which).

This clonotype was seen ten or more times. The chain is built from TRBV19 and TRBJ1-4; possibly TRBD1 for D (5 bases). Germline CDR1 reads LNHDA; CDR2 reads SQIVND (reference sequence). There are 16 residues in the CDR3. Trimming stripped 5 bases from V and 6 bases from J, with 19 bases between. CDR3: CASSSPDVGEDEKLFF. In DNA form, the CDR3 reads TGTGCCAGTAGTTCTCCAGATGTGGGGGAGGATGAAAAACTGTTTTTT.

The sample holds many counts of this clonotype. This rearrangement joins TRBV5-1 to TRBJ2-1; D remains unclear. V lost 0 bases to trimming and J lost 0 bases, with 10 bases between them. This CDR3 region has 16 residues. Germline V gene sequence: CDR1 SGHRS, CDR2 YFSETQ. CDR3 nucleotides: TGCGCCAGCAGCTTGGGACGTTCCAGCTCCTACAATGAGCAGTTCTTC. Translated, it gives CASSLGRSSSYNEQFF.

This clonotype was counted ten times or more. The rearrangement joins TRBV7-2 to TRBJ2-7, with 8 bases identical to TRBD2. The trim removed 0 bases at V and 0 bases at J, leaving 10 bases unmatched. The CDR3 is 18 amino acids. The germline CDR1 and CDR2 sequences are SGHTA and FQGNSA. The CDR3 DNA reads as TGTGCCAGCAGCTTAGCGTCTGGCCTCGGGACTAGCTCCTACGAGCAGTACTTC. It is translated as CASSLASGLGTSSYEQYF.